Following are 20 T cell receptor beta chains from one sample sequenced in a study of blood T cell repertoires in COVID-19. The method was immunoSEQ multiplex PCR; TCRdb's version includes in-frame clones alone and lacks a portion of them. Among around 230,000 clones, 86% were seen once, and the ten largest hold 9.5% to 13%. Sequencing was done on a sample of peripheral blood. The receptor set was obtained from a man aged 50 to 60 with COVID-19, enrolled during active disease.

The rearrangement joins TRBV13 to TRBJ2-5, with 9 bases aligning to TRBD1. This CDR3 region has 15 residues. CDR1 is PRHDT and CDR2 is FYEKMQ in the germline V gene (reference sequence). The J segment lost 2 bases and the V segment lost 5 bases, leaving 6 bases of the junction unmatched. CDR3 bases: TGTGCCAGCAGCCGCACTGGGACAGGGCAAGAGACCCAGTACTTC. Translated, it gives CASSRTGTGQETQYF.

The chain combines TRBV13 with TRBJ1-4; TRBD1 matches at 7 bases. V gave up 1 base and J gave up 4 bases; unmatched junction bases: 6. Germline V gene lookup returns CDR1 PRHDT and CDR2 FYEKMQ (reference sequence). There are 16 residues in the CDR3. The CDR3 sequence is CASSLAETGRNEKLFF. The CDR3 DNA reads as TGTGCCAGCAGCTTAGCAGAGACAGGGCGTAATGAAAAACTGTTTTTT.

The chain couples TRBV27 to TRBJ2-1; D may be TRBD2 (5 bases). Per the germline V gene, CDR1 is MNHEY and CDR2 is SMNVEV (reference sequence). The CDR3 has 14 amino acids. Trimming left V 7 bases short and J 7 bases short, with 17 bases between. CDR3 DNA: TGTGCCAGCATCAGTTCTAGCTTGAGTAATGAGCAGTTCTTC. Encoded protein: CASISSSLSNEQFF.

The CDR3 DNA reads as TGTGCCAGCAGCGCTATGGGAGTGGGAAACAATGAGCAGTTCTTC. Translating gives CASSAMGVGNNEQFF. The chain has TRBV7-2 and TRBJ2-1, with TRBD2 as a possible D gene (5 bases). Per germline, CDR1 SGHTA and CDR2 FQGNSA. Trimming cost V 5 bases and J 5 bases, with 16 bases left between them. There are 15 residues in the CDR3.

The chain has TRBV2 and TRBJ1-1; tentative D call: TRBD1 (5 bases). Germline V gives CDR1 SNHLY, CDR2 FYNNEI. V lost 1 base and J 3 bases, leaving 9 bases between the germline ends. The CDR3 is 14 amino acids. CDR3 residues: CASSEGGFYTEAFF. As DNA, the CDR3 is TGTGCCAGCAGTGAAGGGGGCTTCTACACTGAAGCTTTCTTT.

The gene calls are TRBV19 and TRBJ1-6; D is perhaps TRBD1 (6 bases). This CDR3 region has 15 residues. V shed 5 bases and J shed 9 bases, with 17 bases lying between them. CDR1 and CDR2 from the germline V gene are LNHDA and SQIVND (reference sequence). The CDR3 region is CASSLNRVPTSPLHF. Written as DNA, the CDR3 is TGTGCCAGTAGTCTAAACAGGGTCCCAACTTCACCCCTCCACTTT.

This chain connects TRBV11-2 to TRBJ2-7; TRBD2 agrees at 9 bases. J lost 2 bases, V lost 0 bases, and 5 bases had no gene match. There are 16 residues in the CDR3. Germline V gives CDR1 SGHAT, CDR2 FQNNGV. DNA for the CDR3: TGTGCCAGCAGCTTAGAAGCGGGAGGATTGACCTACGAGCAGTACTTC. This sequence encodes CASSLEAGGLTYEQYF.

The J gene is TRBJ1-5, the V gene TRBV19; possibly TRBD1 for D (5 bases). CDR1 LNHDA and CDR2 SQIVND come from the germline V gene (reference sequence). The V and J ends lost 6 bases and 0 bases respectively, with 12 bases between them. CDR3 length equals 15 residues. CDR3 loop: CASRDSDYSNQPQHF. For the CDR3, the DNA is TGTGCCAGTAGAGACAGTGATTATAGCAATCAGCCCCAGCATTTT.

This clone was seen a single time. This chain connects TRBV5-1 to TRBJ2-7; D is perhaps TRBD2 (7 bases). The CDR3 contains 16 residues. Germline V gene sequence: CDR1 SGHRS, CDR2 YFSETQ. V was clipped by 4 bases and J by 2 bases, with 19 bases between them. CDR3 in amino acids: CASSLTLGGRPYEQYF. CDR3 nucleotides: TGCGCCAGCAGCCTCACCCTCGGGGGGCGCCCCTACGAGCAGTACTTC.

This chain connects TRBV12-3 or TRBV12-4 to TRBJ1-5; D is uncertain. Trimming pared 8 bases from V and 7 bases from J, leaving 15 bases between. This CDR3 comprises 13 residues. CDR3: CASSLQVNQPQHF. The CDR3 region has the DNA TGTGCCAGCTCCCTGCAGGTGAACCAGCCCCAGCATTTT.

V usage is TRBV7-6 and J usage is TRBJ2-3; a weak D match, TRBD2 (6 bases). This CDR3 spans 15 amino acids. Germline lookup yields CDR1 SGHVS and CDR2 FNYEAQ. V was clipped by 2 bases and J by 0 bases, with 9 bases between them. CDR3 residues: CASSLPGGSTDTQYF. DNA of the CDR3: TGTGCCAGCAGCTTACCCGGGGGTAGCACAGATACGCAGTATTTT.

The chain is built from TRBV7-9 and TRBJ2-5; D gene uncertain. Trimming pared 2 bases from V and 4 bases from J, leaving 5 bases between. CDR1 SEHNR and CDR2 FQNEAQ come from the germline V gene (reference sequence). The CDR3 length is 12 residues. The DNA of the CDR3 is TGTGCCAGCAGCTTAAACACAGAGACCCAGTACTTC. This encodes CASSLNTETQYF. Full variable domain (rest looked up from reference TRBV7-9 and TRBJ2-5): DTGVSQNPRHKITKRGQNVTFRCDPISEHNRLYWYRQTLGQGPEFLTYFQNEAQLEKSRLLSDRFSAERPKGSFSTLEIQRTEQGDSAMYLCASSLNTETQYFGPGTRLLVL.

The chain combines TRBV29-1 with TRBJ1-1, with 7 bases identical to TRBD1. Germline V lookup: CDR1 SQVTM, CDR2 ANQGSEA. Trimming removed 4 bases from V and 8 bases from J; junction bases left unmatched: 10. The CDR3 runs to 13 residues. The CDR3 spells CSVVPRRGGEAFF. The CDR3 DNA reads TGCAGCGTTGTCCCTAGACGAGGGGGCGAAGCTTTCTTT.

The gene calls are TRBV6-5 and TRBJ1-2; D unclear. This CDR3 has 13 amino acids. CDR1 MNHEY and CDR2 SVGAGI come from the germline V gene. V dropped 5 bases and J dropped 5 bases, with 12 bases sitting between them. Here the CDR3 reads CASSPATEYGYTF. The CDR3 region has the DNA TGTGCCAGCAGTCCGGCAACAGAGTATGGCTACACCTTC.

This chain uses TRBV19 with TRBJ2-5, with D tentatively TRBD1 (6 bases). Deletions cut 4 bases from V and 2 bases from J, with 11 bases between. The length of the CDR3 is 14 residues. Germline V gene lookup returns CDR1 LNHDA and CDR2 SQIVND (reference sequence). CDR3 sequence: CASSKTGSQETQYF. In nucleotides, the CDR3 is TGTGCCAGTAGTAAAACAGGGTCTCAAGAGACCCAGTACTTC.

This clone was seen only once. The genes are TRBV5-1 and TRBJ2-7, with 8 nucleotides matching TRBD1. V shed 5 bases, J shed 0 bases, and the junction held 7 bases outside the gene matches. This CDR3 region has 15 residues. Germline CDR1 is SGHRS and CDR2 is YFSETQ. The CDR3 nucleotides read TGCGCCAGCAGGGGAACAGGGGGTTTCTCCTACGAGCAGTACTTC. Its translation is CASRGTGGFSYEQYF.

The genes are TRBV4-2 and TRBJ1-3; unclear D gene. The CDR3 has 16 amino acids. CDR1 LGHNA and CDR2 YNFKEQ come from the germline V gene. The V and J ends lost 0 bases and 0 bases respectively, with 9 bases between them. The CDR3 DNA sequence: TGTGCCAGCAGCCAAGAGGCCACCCGCTCTGGAAACACCATATATTTT. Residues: CASSQEATRSGNTIYF.

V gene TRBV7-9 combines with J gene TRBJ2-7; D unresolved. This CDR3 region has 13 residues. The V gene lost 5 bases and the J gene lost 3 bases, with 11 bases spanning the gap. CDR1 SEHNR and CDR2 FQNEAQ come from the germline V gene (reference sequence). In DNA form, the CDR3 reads TGTGCCAGCAGCCCCAGGATGGGCTACGAGCAGTACTTC. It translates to CASSPRMGYEQYF.

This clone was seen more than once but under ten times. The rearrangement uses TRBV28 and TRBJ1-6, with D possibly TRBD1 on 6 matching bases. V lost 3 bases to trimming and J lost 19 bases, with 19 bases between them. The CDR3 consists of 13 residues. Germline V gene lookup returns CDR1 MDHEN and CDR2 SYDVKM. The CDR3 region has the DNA TGTGCCAGCAGTTTGGGACATCCCCTTGGTTGGCACTTT. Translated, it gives CASSLGHPLGWHF.

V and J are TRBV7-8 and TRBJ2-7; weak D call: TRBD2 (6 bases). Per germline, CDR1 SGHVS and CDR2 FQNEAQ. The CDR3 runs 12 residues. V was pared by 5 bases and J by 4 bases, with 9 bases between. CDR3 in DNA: TGTGCCAGCAGCGTGGGACTTTACGAGCAGTACTTC. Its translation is CASSVGLYEQYF.